What follows are 8 T cell receptor beta chains derived from one specimen sequenced in a study of molecular identifiers for immune sequencing clone quantification. One entry per CDR3 protein, called by TCRdb with MiXCR from the PCR reads. Among 400,000 to 600,000 distinct CDR3 sequences listed, roughly 23% were seen once. The sequenced sample consisted of naive CD8+ T cells from blood, with Jurkat cell RNA spiked in. Indicated subset: FACS-sorted CD8+CD4-CCR7+CD45RA+ naive T cells. Receptor source: a human donor in good health. Some libraries in this study had Jurkat cell RNA spiked in.

A single count supports this clonotype. A much larger clone lies a single base off, so this may be a read error. The chain has TRBV4-1 and TRBJ1-1; D ambiguous. Germline lookup yields CDR1 MGHRA and CDR2 YSYEKL. This CDR3 contains 14 residues. The CDR3 loop reads CASSQTFTNTEASF. In DNA, the CDR3 is TGCGCCAGCAGCCAAACCTTCACGAACACTGAAGCTTCCTTT.

The CDR3 bases are TGTGCCAGCAGCGACAGGGTTGGGGAGACCCAGTACTTC. Protein product: CASSDRVGETQYF. This chain uses TRBV7-9 with TRBJ2-5; TRBD1 agrees at 7 bases. The CDR3 is made up of 13 amino acids. The junction had 5 bases not matched to a gene; V was cut back by 5 bases and J by 5 bases. The V gene's germline CDR1 is SEHNR and CDR2 FQNEAQ (reference sequence).

This sequence joins TRBV29-1 and TRBJ2-7; D call uncertain. Germline V gives CDR1 SQVTM, CDR2 ANQGSEA. The CDR3 consists of 11 residues. The CDR3 here is CCARDSYEQYF. The CDR3 nucleotides read TGCTGCGCGAGAGACTCCTACGAGCAGTACTTC.

This clonotype has a single count. The V and J genes are TRBV10-3 and TRBJ2-7; a weak D match, TRBD1 (5 bases). Germline V gives CDR1 ENHRY, CDR2 SYGVKD. V lost 2 bases to trimming and J lost 2 bases, with 13 bases between them. This CDR3 comprises 15 residues. The DNA of the CDR3 is TGTGCCATCAGTGAGGTTGACAGCCTAACCTACGAGCAGTACTTC. This codes for CAISEVDSLTYEQYF.

The chain carries TRBV19 and TRBJ2-5; unclear D gene. V lost 6 bases and J 5 bases, leaving 13 bases between the germline ends. Germline V CDR1 and CDR2: LNHDA, SQIVND (reference sequence). The CDR3 is 13 residues long. The chain's CDR3 is CASSDMNEETQYF. The CDR3 DNA reads TGTGCCAGTAGCGACATGAATGAGGAGACCCAGTACTTC. Based on the CDR3 plus reference TRBV19 and TRBJ2-5, the full variable domain is DGGITQSPKYLFRKEGQNVTLSCEQNLNHDAMYWYRQDPGQGLRLIYYSQIVNDFQKGDIAEGYSVSREKKESFPLTVTSAQKNPTAFYLCASSDMNEETQYFGPGTRLLVL.

There are a few counts of this clonotype. The rearrangement uses TRBV12-5 and TRBJ2-1; D is perhaps TRBD2 (6 bases). Per the germline V gene, CDR1 is LGHNT and CDR2 is FRNRAP. Trimming removed 6 bases from V and 5 bases from J, with 11 bases in between. The CDR3 length is 13 residues. CDR3 region: CASGTWGDNEQFF. The DNA of the CDR3 is TGTGCTAGTGGGACCTGGGGGGACAATGAGCAGTTCTTC.

This clonotype was counted many times. The chain uses TRBV29-1 and TRBJ2-7, with TRBD2 matching 12 bases. This CDR3 has 15 residues. The V and J ends lost 4 bases and 7 bases, in that order; junction bases with no gene match: 11. Germline CDR1 SQVTM, CDR2 ANQGSEA. The DNA for the CDR3 is TGCAGCGTTGTGTTCCTAGCGGGAGGGCCGGGTGAGCAGTACTTC. Translation gives CSVVFLAGGPGEQYF.

The table lists this clonotype with a few counts. Sequence at one end of the junction differs from germline and may be a read error. The V call is TRBV20-1, the J call TRBJ1-5; TRBD1 might be the D (6 bases). The CDR3 is 12 residues long. Germline V gene sequence: CDR1 DFQATT, CDR2 SNEGSKA (reference sequence). The DNA for the CDR3 is TGCAGTGCCCGGGGGCGGGGTCAGCCCCAGCGTTTT. It specifies CSARGRGQPQRF.